What follows is one T cell receptor (beta chain) and its context. Its matching antigen is unknown. Second-dose timings of about 4 or about 12 weeks were pooled. The CDR3 is made up of 16 amino acids. Trimming left V 0 bases short and J 7 bases short, with 18 bases between. CDR1 and CDR2 (germline): LGHNA, YSLEER. These data originate in a study of T cell responses to AZD1222 COVID-19 vaccine. General study points: When two AZD1222 doses had been given, Spike-specific TCR breadth and depth rose. Baseline serostatus was positive in only six AZD1222 recipients.

This table comes from immunoSEQ multiplex PCR, and its TCRdb copy is limited to in-frame clones, with some not included. The sample records roughly 99,000 clones, approximately 91% being singletons. The TCR was taken from an adult who received the AZD1222 COVID-19 vaccine. The chain combines TRBV4-3 with TRBJ1-2; perhaps TRBD1 as D (5 bases). Sequencing used peripheral blood, obtained 28 days after the second AZD1222 dose. The CDR3 DNA sequence: TGCGCCAGCAGCCAAGATTTAGAGGCCAGGGAGGGTGGCTACACCTTC. Amino acids: CASSQDLEAREGGYTF.